The clone carrying this TCR beta chain was seen a few times. Its antigen is unknown. The data belong to a study of beta chain features in type 1 diabetes. Across the whole study: No age, gender or cell yield differences were seen between patients and healthy donors. The study's findings and limits: Patients with Type 1 diabetes showed moderately but significantly shorter TCRB CDR3s in all four CD4+ subsets. Type 1 diabetes patients had fewer VDJ junction insertions and more deletions. Because the template was cDNA, high-expressing cells might be over-represented.

Via the markers CD45RO/CCR7/CD25/CD127/CD95/CD27, stem cell-like memory, regulatory, central memory and naive CD4+ cells were sorted. Per the germline V gene, CDR1 is LNHDA and CDR2 is SQIVND (reference sequence). The CDR3 extends over 16 amino acids. V dropped 5 bases and J dropped 2; count of bases not matched to a gene: 7. The isolated RNA, all of it, was reverse transcribed, so expressed TCRB transcripts were what got sequenced. The protocol was immunoSEQ multiplex PCR, while the TCRdb copy is restricted to in-frame clones and leaves out a portion. The sample comprises 200,000 to 250,000 clones, around 13% of which are singletons, and approximately 0.018% rests with the top ten.

V and J are TRBV19 and TRBJ2-2; TRBD1 agrees at 8 bases. Sample: naive CD4+ T cells from blood. The sequence came from a young man with type 1 diabetes. CDR3 sequence reads: CASSDKTGANTGELFF. In nucleotides, the CDR3 is TGTGCCAGTAGTGACAAGACAGGGGCCAACACCGGGGAGCTGTTTTTT.